Below are 20 T cell receptor beta chains sequenced from a single sample in a study of T-cell memory formation after mild COVID-19. TCRdb re-called the 5' RACE reads through MiXCR, storing one row per CDR3 protein. The sample lists about 260,000 distinct CDR3 sequences; approximately 8.4% were seen once. Sequencing used PBMCs or a T cell subset sorted from them (not recorded which). The receptors here all came from a man between 18 and 29 years old who had mild COVID-19 (a few samples of this study predate the infection). Cell type and time point are not known.

The chain uses TRBV9 and TRBJ1-2; D is unresolved. The V and J ends lost 3 bases and 3 bases respectively, with 12 bases between them. This CDR3 is built from 14 residues. The V gene's germline CDR1 is SGDLS and CDR2 YYNGEE. This chain's CDR3 is CASSASTSDYGYTF. Here the CDR3 DNA reads TGTGCCAGCAGCGCATCTACATCTGACTATGGCTACACCTTC.

This clonotype was seen only a few times. The genes are TRBV7-2 and TRBJ2-3; D not resolved. The germline CDR1 and CDR2 sequences are SGHTA and FQGNSA. Trimming left V 0 bases short and J 11 bases short, with 12 bases between. The CDR3 spans 13 residues. CDR3 in amino acids: CASSLAPAVLQYF. The CDR3 nucleotides are TGTGCCAGCAGCTTAGCGCCGGCGGTTTTGCAGTATTTT.

This clonotype came up a few times. The rearrangement uses TRBV9 and TRBJ2-6, with D perhaps given as TRBD1 or TRBD2 (5 bases each). Germline V gene sequence: CDR1 SGDLS, CDR2 YYNGEE. The CDR3 runs to 13 residues. V was pared by 6 bases and J by 4 bases, with 8 bases between. CDR3 region: CASTGTGANVLTF. CDR3 coding DNA: TGTGCCAGCACTGGGACCGGGGCCAACGTCCTGACTTTC.

This clonotype was counted between two and nine times. The V call is TRBV7-2, the J call TRBJ1-1; TRBD1 aligns across 7 bases. Trimming removed 3 bases from V and 3 bases from J; junction bases left unmatched: 4. The length of the CDR3 is 14 residues. The germline V gene has CDR1 SGHTA and CDR2 FQGNSA. CDR3 bases: TGTGCCAGCAGCTTGACAGGGAGTGACACTGAAGCTTTCTTT. Translation gives CASSLTGSDTEAFF.

The CDR3 sequence is CATSDLWGLQETQYF. The CDR3 region has the DNA TGTGCCACCAGTGACCTTTGGGGCCTCCAAGAGACCCAGTACTTC. The J gene is TRBJ2-5, the V gene TRBV24-1; perhaps TRBD1 as D (5 bases). Germline loops: CDR1 KGHDR, CDR2 SFDVKD. This CDR3 comprises 15 residues. Trimming pared 4 bases from V and 1 base from J, leaving 12 bases between.

For the CDR3, the DNA is TGTGCCAGCACTGGGGATCCAGATACGCAGTATTTT. Its translation: CASTGDPDTQYF. The chain links TRBV7-9 to TRBJ2-3; no clear D gene. The V end was cut by 7 bases, the J end by 4 bases, with 9 bases between. Germline CDR1 SEHNR, CDR2 FQNEAQ (reference sequence). The CDR3 spans 12 residues.

This rearrangement joins TRBV10-3 to TRBJ2-5; unclear D gene. The CDR3 is made up of 15 amino acids. Trimming stripped 2 bases from V and 1 base from J, with 11 bases between. In germline, CDR1 is ENHRY, CDR2 SYGVKD. The CDR3: CAISELGQPQETQYF. The CDR3, as DNA: TGTGCCATCAGTGAGCTTGGTCAGCCCCAAGAGACCCAGTACTTC.

This clonotype was seen a few times. J is TRBJ1-2 and V is TRBV2, with D maybe TRBD1 (5 bases). V was shortened by 7 bases and J by 8 bases, with 17 bases between the two germline ends. Germline V gene lookup returns CDR1 SNHLY and CDR2 FYNNEI. This CDR3 region has 13 residues. This CDR3 reads CASKMARVQGYTF. DNA of the CDR3: TGTGCCAGCAAGATGGCCAGGGTTCAGGGCTACACCTTC.

V is TRBV7-8 and J is TRBJ2-5, with unresolved D. There are 15 residues in the CDR3. The germline gives CDR1 SGHVS, CDR2 FQNEAQ. Trimming stripped 2 bases from V and 5 bases from J, with 15 bases between. The DNA for the CDR3 is TGTGCCAGCAGCTTACGGTTTAAGGGCAGGGAGACCCAGTACTTC. It yields the protein CASSLRFKGRETQYF.

This chain joins TRBV29-1 and TRBJ2-2; perhaps TRBD1 as D (5 bases). The V end lost 6 bases, the J end lost 0 bases, and 8 bases lay between the germline ends. The length of the CDR3 is 13 residues. Germline V gene sequence: CDR1 SQVTM, CDR2 ANQGSEA. The CDR3: CSVGHTNTGELFF. DNA for the CDR3: TGCAGCGTGGGGCATACGAACACCGGGGAGCTGTTTTTT.

This rearrangement joins TRBV12-5 to TRBJ1-5; 7 bases are a match to TRBD1. Germline V CDR1 and CDR2: LGHNT, FRNRAP. CDR3 length equals 13 residues. The trim removed 6 bases at V and 5 bases at J, leaving 4 bases unmatched. The CDR3 DNA sequence: TGTGCTAGTGGATGGGGGACAGATCAGCCCCAGCATTTT. Its translation is CASGWGTDQPQHF. Combining the CDR3 with reference TRBV12-5 and TRBJ1-5 gives the whole variable domain DARVTQTPRHKVTEMGQEVTMRCQPILGHNTVFWYRQTMMQGLELLAYFRNRAPLDDSGMPKDRFSAEMPDATLATLKIQPSEPRDSAVYFCASGWGTDQPQHFGDGTRLSIL.

The V call is TRBV10-3, the J call TRBJ2-4; 12 bases map to TRBD2. The V gene's germline CDR1 is ENHRY and CDR2 SYGVKD. The CDR3 has 18 amino acids. Unmatched junction bases numbered 9, after V lost 6 bases and J lost 0 bases. The CDR3 DNA reads as TGTGCCATCAGATCGACTAGCGGGGGCGAACTAGCCAAAAACATTCAGTACTTC. It yields the protein CAIRSTSGGELAKNIQYF.

This clonotype has more than one count but fewer than ten. V and J are TRBV6-5 and TRBJ1-1; maybe TRBD1 (6 bases). This CDR3 has 13 amino acids. Germline CDR1 MNHEY, CDR2 SVGAGI. The V gene lost 5 bases and the J gene lost 3 bases, with 10 bases spanning the gap. CDR3 sequence reads: CASSNRVYTEAFF. The DNA of the CDR3 is TGTGCCAGCAGTAACAGGGTGTACACTGAAGCTTTCTTT.

A note on this clonotype: The CDR3 carries no conserved terminal phenylalanine or tryptophan, so it likely arises from a read error. The chain is built from TRBV6-6 and TRBJ2-2; D perhaps matches TRBD1 (6 bases). Germline values: CDR1 MNHNY, CDR2 SVGAGI (reference sequence). V shed 6 bases and J shed 4 bases, with 12 bases lying between them. This CDR3 has 14 amino acids. Here the CDR3 reads CASRPTGTTGELFS. In DNA, the CDR3 is TGTGCCAGCAGACCTACAGGGACCACCGGGGAGCTGTTTTCT.

This clonotype was seen only a few times. The chain is built from TRBV6-6 and TRBJ1-1, with TRBD1 matching 9 bases. V shed 4 bases, J shed 4 bases, and the junction held 10 bases outside the gene matches. This CDR3 is built from 16 residues. Germline V gene lookup returns CDR1 MNHNY and CDR2 SVGAGI (reference sequence). Here the CDR3 reads CASSSRTGEGFTEAFF. CDR3 DNA sequence: TGTGCCAGCAGTTCCCGGACAGGGGAAGGATTCACTGAAGCTTTCTTT.

This clonotype appeared a few times. The V gene is TRBV5-5, the J gene TRBJ1-1; 10 bases match TRBD1. CDR3 size: 16 residues. The V and J ends lost 4 bases and 5 bases, in that order; junction bases with no gene match: 11. The germline CDR1 and CDR2 sequences are SGHKS and YYEKEE (reference sequence). CDR3 DNA: TGTGCCAGCAGCCGGCGACAGGGGGCGCGTGATACTGAAGCTTTCTTT. Its translation: CASSRRQGARDTEAFF.

The table lists this clonotype with many counts. The V call is TRBV7-9, the J call TRBJ2-2; D uncertain. Trimming pared 1 base from V and 4 bases from J, leaving 19 bases between. Germline V CDR1 and CDR2: SEHNR, FQNEAQ (reference sequence). The CDR3 length is 18 residues. The CDR3 DNA reads TGTGCCAGCAGCTTAGAAGAGTACGTCCCAGAGAGCACCGGGGAGCTGTTTTTT. Residues: CASSLEEYVPESTGELFF.

This clonotype has more than one count but fewer than ten. The chain has TRBV7-9 and TRBJ1-2; possible D gene TRBD1, 5 bases. There are 15 residues in the CDR3. Germline-derived CDR1 and CDR2 are SEHNR and FQNEAQ (reference sequence). The V end was cut by 4 bases, the J end by 4 bases, with 16 bases between. The CDR3 is CASSSVSDSFYGYTF. The CDR3, as DNA: TGTGCCAGCAGCTCCGTATCCGACAGTTTCTATGGCTACACCTTC. The variable domain in full, with the rest retrieved from reference TRBV7-9 and TRBJ1-2, is DTGVSQNPRHKITKRGQNVTFRCDPISEHNRLYWYRQTLGQGPEFLTYFQNEAQLEKSRLLSDRFSAERPKGSFSTLEIQRTEQGDSAMYLCASSSVSDSFYGYTFGSGTRLTVV.

The chain recombines TRBV7-6 with TRBJ2-6, with 9 bases lining up with TRBD1. This CDR3 has 14 residues. V lost 4 bases and J lost 11; bases outside the gene matches: 6. Germline loops: CDR1 SGHVS, CDR2 FNYEAQ. The CDR3 region has the DNA TGTGCCAGCAGCTCGGGACAGGGATTCTACGTCCTGACTTTC. The encoded protein is CASSSGQGFYVLTF.

The table lists this clonotype with many counts. The genes are TRBV5-1 and TRBJ1-1; a possible D gene is TRBD1 (6 bases). The V gene lost 0 bases and the J gene lost 7 bases, with 10 bases spanning the gap. The germline gives CDR1 SGHRS, CDR2 YFSETQ. This CDR3 is 13 amino acids long. The CDR3 loop is CASSLVGGSEAFF. DNA of the CDR3: TGCGCCAGCAGCTTGGTAGGGGGGAGTGAAGCTTTCTTT.